This TCR beta chain was identified in a study of blood T cell repertoires in COVID-19. During active infection, Seattle patients enrolled and were then monitored through disease. Libraries were prepared by immunoSEQ multiplex PCR; TCRdb keeps only in-frame clonotypes and omits some of them. The sample carries fewer than 250,000 clones, roughly 80% recorded once. The V and J ends lost 2 bases and 7 bases respectively, with 7 bases between them. This CDR3 is 12 amino acids long. From germline, CDR1 is LNHNV and CDR2 YYDKDF (reference sequence). This rearrangement joins TRBV15 to TRBJ2-3, with TRBD2 as a possible D gene (5 bases). The sample comprised peripheral blood. The source of this sequence is a woman aged 55-70 years with COVID-19, enrolled during active disease. The CDR3 spells CATSRLANTQYF. The CDR3 nucleotides are TGTGCCACCAGCAGACTAGCAAATACGCAGTATTTT.